This TCR beta chain was documented in a study of T cells in Graves' hyperthyroidism and ophthalmopathy. Study-level results: Also found in blood were most expanded thyroid clonotypes above 0.001.

With respect to this clonotype: The antigen remains unidentified.

The investigators amplified TCR beta CDR3 regions from RNA transcripts. First-round RT-PCR with HTBI primers amplified the TCR CDR3 region. TCRdb called the multiplex PCR reads again in MiXCR, with one record for every CDR3 protein. The sample contains hundreds of thousands of distinct CDR3 sequences, just under 45% of which appear only once. Sequenced material: peripheral blood or thyroid tissue (not recorded which). The TCR originated in an adult man with Graves' disease, either hyperthyroidism or ophthalmopathy (not recorded which).

CDR3 DNA sequence: TGCAGTGCTAGAGAGTCTAGCGGGATCTACGAGCAGTACTTC. Its translation is CSARESSGIYEQYF. The chain couples TRBV20-1 to TRBJ2-7; the match to TRBD2 covers 9 bases. CDR1 and CDR2 (germline): DFQATT, SNEGSKA (reference sequence). The CDR3 runs 14 residues. Trimming at V came to 0 bases and at J to 3 bases, leaving 3 bases not matched to a gene.